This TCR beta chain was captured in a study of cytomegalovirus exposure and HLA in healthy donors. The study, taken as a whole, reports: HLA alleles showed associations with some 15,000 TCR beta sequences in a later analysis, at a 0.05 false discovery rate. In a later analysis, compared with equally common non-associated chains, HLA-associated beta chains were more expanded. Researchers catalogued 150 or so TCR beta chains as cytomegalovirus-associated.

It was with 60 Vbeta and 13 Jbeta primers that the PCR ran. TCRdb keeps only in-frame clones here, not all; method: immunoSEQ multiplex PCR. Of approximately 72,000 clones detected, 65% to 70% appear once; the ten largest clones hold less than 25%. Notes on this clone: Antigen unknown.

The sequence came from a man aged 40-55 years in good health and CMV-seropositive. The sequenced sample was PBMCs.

The CDR3 DNA follows: TGTGCCACCAGCCCGAACTACGGCGAGCAGTACTTC. Translating gives CATSPNYGEQYF. This sequence joins TRBV15 and TRBJ2-7; D is ambiguous. Trimming pared 5 bases from V and 6 bases from J, leaving 11 bases between. Germline V CDR1 and CDR2: LNHNV, YYDKDF (reference sequence). The CDR3 totals 12 residues. The full variable domain, in which reference TRBV15 and TRBJ2-7 provide the parts outside the CDR3, is DAMVIQNPRYQVTQFGKPVTLSCSQTLNHNVMYWYQQKSSQAPKLLFHYYDKDFNNEADTPDNFQSRRPNTSFCFLDIRSPGLGDTAMYLCATSPNYGEQYFGPGTRLTVT.